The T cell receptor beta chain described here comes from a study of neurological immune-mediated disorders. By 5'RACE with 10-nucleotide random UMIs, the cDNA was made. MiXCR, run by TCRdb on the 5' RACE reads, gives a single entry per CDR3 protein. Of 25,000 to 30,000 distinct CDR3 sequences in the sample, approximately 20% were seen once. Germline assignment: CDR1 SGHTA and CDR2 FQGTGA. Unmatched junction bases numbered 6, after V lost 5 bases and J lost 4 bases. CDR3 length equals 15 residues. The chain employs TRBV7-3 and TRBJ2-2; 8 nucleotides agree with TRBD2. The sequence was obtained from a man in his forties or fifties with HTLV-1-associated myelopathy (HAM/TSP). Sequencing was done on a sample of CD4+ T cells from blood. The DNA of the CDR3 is TGTGCCAGCAGCGCCCAAGCGGGAGCCACCGGGGAGCTGTTTTTT. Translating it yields CASSAQAGATGELFF.